This T cell receptor (beta chain) originates from a study of blood T cell repertoires in COVID-19. For the study at large: PBMCs, B-cell-depleted T cells, or T cells were the source of the cDNA or gDNA that made up the material.

The CDR3 has 13 residues. The V segment lost 5 bases and the J segment 8 bases; nucleotides outside the gene matches: 6. Method: immunoSEQ multiplex PCR; TCRdb's copy keeps in-frame clones and lacks some. This sample has around 130,000 clones, with 75% to 90% found just once. The chain combines TRBV12-3 or TRBV12-4 with TRBJ1-2; 9 bases fit TRBD1. The sample comprised peripheral blood. The clonotype originates from a man in his 70s with acute or convalescent COVID-19. CDR3 loop: CASSIQGAWGYTF. The CDR3 DNA is TGTGCCAGCAGTATACAGGGGGCATGGGGCTACACCTTC.